Listed here are 18 T cell receptor beta chains from one sample, sequenced in a study of blood T cell repertoires in COVID-19. Method: immunoSEQ multiplex PCR; TCRdb's copy keeps in-frame clones and lacks some. The sample records about 480,000 clones, 70% to 90% being singletons. Material: peripheral blood. The source of these receptors is a woman between 50 and 59 years old with COVID-19, enrolled during active disease.

The rearrangement joins TRBV5-4 to TRBJ1-2; 10 bases fit TRBD1. Germline CDR1 and CDR2: SGHNT and YYREEE (reference sequence). Trimming cost V 2 bases and J 2 bases; bases outside gene matches: 3. The CDR3 has 15 residues. This CDR3 reads CASSLGTGENYGYTF. CDR3 nucleotides: TGTGCCAGCAGCTTAGGGACAGGGGAAAACTATGGCTACACCTTC.

V is TRBV5-4 and J is TRBJ1-1; D not certain. The germline V and J ends were trimmed by 0 bases and 6 bases, with 12 bases remaining between them. Germline V gene sequence: CDR1 SGHNT, CDR2 YYREEE (reference sequence). This CDR3 region has 14 residues. CDR3 in amino acids: CASSLGGWRAEAFF. The CDR3 DNA is TGTGCCAGCAGCTTGGGTGGCTGGAGGGCTGAAGCTTTCTTT. The full variable domain, rest sourced from reference TRBV5-4 and TRBJ1-1, is ETGVTQSPTHLIKTRGQQVTLRCSSQSGHNTVSWYQQALGQGPQFIFQYYREEENGRGNFPPRFSGLQFPNYSSELNVNALELDDSALYLCASSLGGWRAEAFFGQGTRLTVV.

This clone came up a few times. Different DNA sequences within this sample yield the same CDR3. The chain carries TRBV10-3 and TRBJ1-1, with D hard to call. Germline loops: CDR1 ENHRY, CDR2 SYGVKD. Trimming pared 6 bases from V and 2 bases from J, leaving 10 bases between. The CDR3 loop spans 13 amino acids. The chain's CDR3 is CAIRTTGNTEAFF. The CDR3, as DNA: TGTGCCATCAGAACCACGGGTAACACTGAAGCTTTCTTT.

CDR3 in amino acids: CASSAEQGWAYEQYF. CDR3 coding DNA: TGTGCCAGCAGCGCGGAACAGGGTTGGGCCTACGAGCAGTACTTC. V is TRBV9 and J is TRBJ2-7; D may be TRBD1 (6 bases). The V end lost 3 bases, the J end lost 2 bases, and 15 bases lay between the germline ends. The V gene's germline CDR1 is SGDLS and CDR2 YYNGEE. The length of the CDR3 is 15 residues.

This clone was counted a single time. V and J are TRBV5-1 and TRBJ2-3; 7 bases map to TRBD1. V trimming: 4 bases; J trimming: 2 bases; junction bases outside the gene matches: 10. CDR3 length equals 16 residues. Germline CDR1 and CDR2: SGHRS and YFSETQ. DNA of the CDR3: TGCGCCAGCAGCCCTAATGGACAGGACATCACAGATACGCAGTATTTT. Encoded protein: CASSPNGQDITDTQYF.

J is TRBJ2-6 and V is TRBV30; weak D call: TRBD1 (6 bases). Germline loops: CDR1 GTSNPN, CDR2 SVGIG (reference sequence). V lost 3 bases to trimming and J lost 0 bases, with 21 bases between them. The CDR3 loop spans 19 amino acids. CDR3 amino acids: CAWSRSTGARRSGANVLTF. The CDR3 DNA follows: TGTGCCTGGAGCCGCTCGACAGGAGCCCGCCGCTCTGGGGCCAACGTCCTGACTTTC.

In its sample, this clone was seen once. J is TRBJ2-5 and V is TRBV7-2, with no clear D. The V gene lost 3 bases and the J gene lost 1 base, with 9 bases spanning the gap. From germline, CDR1 is SGHTA and CDR2 FQGNSA. The CDR3 has 14 residues. CDR3: CASSFDTFQETQYF. The CDR3 region has the DNA TGTGCCAGCAGCTTTGACACCTTCCAAGAGACCCAGTACTTC.

V and J are TRBV30 and TRBJ2-7; TRBD1 aligns across 10 bases. The V gene's germline CDR1 is GTSNPN and CDR2 SVGIG (reference sequence). J was trimmed by 5 bases and V by 6 bases; bases with no gene match: 4. This CDR3 comprises 12 residues. The CDR3 sequence is CACRDRGNEQYF. The CDR3 region has the DNA TGTGCCTGCCGGGACAGGGGAAACGAGCAGTACTTC.

The chain links TRBV20-1 to TRBJ1-1; D perhaps matches TRBD1 (6 bases). The CDR3 contains 14 residues. Germline V gives CDR1 DFQATT, CDR2 SNEGSKA (reference sequence). Deletions cut 3 bases from V and 5 bases from J, with 16 bases between. The CDR3 protein is CSASWKGVGTEAFF. The CDR3 coding sequence is TGCAGTGCTAGTTGGAAGGGGGTCGGGACTGAAGCTTTCTTT.

This clone was seen just once. The chain links TRBV19 to TRBJ1-3; no clear D gene. V lost 7 bases and J lost 0, with 13 bases in between. CDR1 is LNHDA and CDR2 is SQIVND in the germline V gene (reference sequence). The CDR3 consists of 15 residues. CDR3 protein: CASTQTQSSGNTIYF. CDR3 in DNA: TGTGCCAGTACCCAGACACAGAGCTCTGGAAACACCATATATTTT.

This chain joins TRBV12-5 and TRBJ1-1, with 8 nucleotides matching TRBD1. Germline CDR1 and CDR2: LGHNT and FRNRAP. The V segment lost 6 bases and the J segment 8 bases; nucleotides outside the gene matches: 8. The CDR3 runs 13 residues. CDR3 bases: TGTGCTAGTGGCGGAACAGGGGGGGGCGAAGCTTTCTTT. Translating it yields CASGGTGGGEAFF.

The V gene is TRBV5-6, the J gene TRBJ2-1; D may be TRBD1 (6 bases). Germline values: CDR1 SGHDT, CDR2 YYEEEE. The CDR3 has 15 residues. V was clipped by 0 bases and J by 5 bases, with 12 bases between them. Here the CDR3 DNA reads TGTGCCAGCAGCTTGGTGCCAGGGGCCAACAATGAGCAGTTCTTC. This translates into CASSLVPGANNEQFF.

V and J are TRBV28 and TRBJ2-7; tentatively, D is TRBD2 (6 bases). Deletions cut 2 bases from V and 3 bases from J, with 14 bases between. The CDR3 extends over 15 amino acids. Germline lookup yields CDR1 MDHEN and CDR2 SYDVKM. This chain's CDR3 is CASSLGGLSIYEQYF. The CDR3 nucleotides are TGTGCCAGCAGTTTAGGCGGACTATCCATCTACGAGCAGTACTTC.

The chain couples TRBV6-6 to TRBJ2-1; 8 bases line up with TRBD1. From germline, CDR1 is MNHNY and CDR2 SVGAGI (reference sequence). This CDR3 has 15 residues. The ends lost 5 bases at V and 6 bases at J; junction bases unmatched: 9. CDR3 region: CASSPRTGNPNEQFF. Written as DNA, the CDR3 is TGTGCCAGCAGTCCCCGGACAGGGAACCCCAATGAGCAGTTCTTC.

The V call is TRBV2, the J call TRBJ1-2, with D possibly TRBD1 on 5 matching bases. CDR3 length equals 12 residues. Deletions cut 6 bases from V and 9 bases from J, with 14 bases between. CDR1 and CDR2 (germline): SNHLY, FYNNEI. The CDR3 loop reads CASSRRVLSYTF. The CDR3 bases are TGTGCCAGCAGCCGCAGGGTGTTAAGCTACACCTTC.

This clone appeared a single time. The chain is built from TRBV15 and TRBJ1-5; D not resolved. CDR1 is LNHNV and CDR2 is YYDKDF in the germline V gene (reference sequence). The CDR3 length is 12 residues. Trimming stripped 3 bases from V and 4 bases from J, with 4 bases between. The CDR3 loop reads CATSRSNQPQHF. The CDR3 DNA is TGTGCCACCAGCAGGTCAAATCAGCCCCAGCATTTT.

The chain is built from TRBV10-1 and TRBJ2-4, with D possibly TRBD2 on 5 matching bases. V was cut by 6 bases and J by 1 base, with 10 bases left in between. Germline V gives CDR1 WNHNN, CDR2 SYGVQD (reference sequence). This CDR3 spans 14 amino acids. The CDR3 DNA reads as TGCGCCAGCAGCTCCACGGGGGCCAAAAACATTCAGTACTTC. Amino acids: CASSSTGAKNIQYF.

This clone is a singleton in its sample. This chain connects TRBV5-6 to TRBJ2-7; the D is unclear. CDR1 is SGHDT, CDR2 YYEEEE, per germline. V was clipped by 4 bases and J by 0 bases, with 17 bases between them. The CDR3 runs 16 residues. The CDR3 loop is CASSRRLRHLSYEQYF. The DNA for the CDR3 is TGTGCCAGCAGCCGAAGATTACGACACCTCTCCTACGAGCAGTACTTC.